Sequencing of this T cell receptor beta chain was carried out in a study of blood T cell repertoires in COVID-19. This clone was seen only a few times. With 5 bases clipped from V and 0 bases from J, the junction kept 6 bases outside the gene matches. CDR3 size: 15 residues. Germline V lookup: CDR1 ENHRY, CDR2 SYGVKD. The data were produced by immunoSEQ multiplex PCR, yet TCRdb's version contains in-frame clones alone and is incomplete. The sample consists of 120,000 or so clones, 90% of them appearing once. Sequencing input: peripheral blood. This chain joins TRBV10-3 and TRBJ1-1, with TRBD1 matching 7 bases. This TCR came from a woman in her sixties with COVID-19, enrolled during active disease. In nucleotides, the CDR3 is TGTGCCATCAGTCCGGGACAGTCCATGAACACTGAAGCTTTCTTT. It translates to CAISPGQSMNTEAFF.